This T cell receptor beta chain was profiled in a study of long-term antiretroviral therapy in people with HIV. Whole-study findings and limits: Blood dates from the mid-2000s to the late 2010s, possibly under older ART regimens. Relative to control repertoires, HIV repertoires exhibited narrower CDR3 length ranges.

The assay used was immunoSEQ (version v3.0), run at survey level. Per-sample sequencing targets were about 40,000-55,000 T-cell genomes. The data were produced by immunoSEQ multiplex PCR, yet TCRdb's version contains in-frame clones alone and is incomplete. The sample includes 25,000 to 30,000 clones, about 87% of them seen just once. The germline gives CDR1 SGHVS, CDR2 FQNEAQ. The CDR3 consists of 15 residues. J was trimmed by 2 bases and V by 2 bases; bases with no gene match: 4. Comments on this clone: Its target is unknown.

Ahead of DNA extraction, samples held about 0.95-11 million cryopreserved PBMC each. The chain has TRBV7-8 and TRBJ2-7, with TRBD2 matching over 9 bases. The input for sequencing was unsorted PBMCs, taken 1.8 years after starting antiretroviral therapy. The sequence came from a woman under 30 with HIV. The CDR3 protein is CASSLRTSVTYEQYF. The CDR3 region has the DNA TGTGCCAGCAGCTTACGGACTAGCGTCACCTACGAGCAGTACTTC.